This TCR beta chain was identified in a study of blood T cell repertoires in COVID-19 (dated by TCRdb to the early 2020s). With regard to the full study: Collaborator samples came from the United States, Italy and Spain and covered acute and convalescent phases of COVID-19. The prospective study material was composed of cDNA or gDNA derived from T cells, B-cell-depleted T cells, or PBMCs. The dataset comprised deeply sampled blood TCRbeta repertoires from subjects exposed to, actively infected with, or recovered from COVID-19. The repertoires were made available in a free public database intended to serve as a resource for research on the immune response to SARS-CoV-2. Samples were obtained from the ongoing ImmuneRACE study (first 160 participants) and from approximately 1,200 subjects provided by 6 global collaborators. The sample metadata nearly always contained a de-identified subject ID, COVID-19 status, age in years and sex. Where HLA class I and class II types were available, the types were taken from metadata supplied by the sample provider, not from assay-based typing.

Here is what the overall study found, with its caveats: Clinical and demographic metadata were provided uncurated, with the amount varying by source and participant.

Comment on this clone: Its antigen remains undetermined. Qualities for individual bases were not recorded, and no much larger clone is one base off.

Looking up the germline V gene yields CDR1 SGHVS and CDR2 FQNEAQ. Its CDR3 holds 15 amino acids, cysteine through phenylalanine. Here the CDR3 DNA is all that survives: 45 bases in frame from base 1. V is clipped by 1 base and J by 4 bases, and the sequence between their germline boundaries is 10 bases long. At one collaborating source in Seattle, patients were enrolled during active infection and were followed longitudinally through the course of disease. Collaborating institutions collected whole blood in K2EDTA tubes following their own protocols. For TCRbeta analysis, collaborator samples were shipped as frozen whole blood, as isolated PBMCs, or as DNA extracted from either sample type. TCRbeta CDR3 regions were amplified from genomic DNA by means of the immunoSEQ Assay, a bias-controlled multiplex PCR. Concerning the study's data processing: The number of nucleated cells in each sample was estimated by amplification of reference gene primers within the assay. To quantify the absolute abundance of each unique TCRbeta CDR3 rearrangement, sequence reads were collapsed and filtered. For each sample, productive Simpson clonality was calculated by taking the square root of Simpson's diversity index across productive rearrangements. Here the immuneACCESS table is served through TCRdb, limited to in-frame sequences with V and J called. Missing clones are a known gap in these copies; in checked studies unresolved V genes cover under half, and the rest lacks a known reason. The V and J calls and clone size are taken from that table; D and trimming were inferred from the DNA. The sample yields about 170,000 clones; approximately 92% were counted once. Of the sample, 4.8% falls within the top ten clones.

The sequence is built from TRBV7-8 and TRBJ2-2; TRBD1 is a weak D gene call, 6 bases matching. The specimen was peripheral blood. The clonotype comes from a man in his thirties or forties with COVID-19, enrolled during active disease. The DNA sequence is TGTGCCAGCAGCTTAGACAGGGTCGGCACCGGGGAGCTGTTTTTT. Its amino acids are CASSLDRVGTGELFF. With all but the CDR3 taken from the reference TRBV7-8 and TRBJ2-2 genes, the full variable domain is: GAGVSQSPRYKVAKRGQDVALRCDPISGHVSLFWYQQALGQGPEFLTYFQNEAQLDKSGLPSDRFFAERPEGSVSTLKIQRTQQEDSAVYLCASSLDRVGTGELFFGEGSRLTVL.